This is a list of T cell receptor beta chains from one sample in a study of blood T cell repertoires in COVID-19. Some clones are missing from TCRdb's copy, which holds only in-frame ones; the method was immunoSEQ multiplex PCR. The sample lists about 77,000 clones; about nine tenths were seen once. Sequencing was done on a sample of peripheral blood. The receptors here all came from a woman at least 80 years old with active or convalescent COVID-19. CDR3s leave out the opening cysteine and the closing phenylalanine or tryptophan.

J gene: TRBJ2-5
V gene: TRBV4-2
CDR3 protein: ASSPRSGGARETQY

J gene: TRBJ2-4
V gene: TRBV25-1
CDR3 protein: ASSRQGAKNIQY

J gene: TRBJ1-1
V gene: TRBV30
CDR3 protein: AWSVGVGYEAF

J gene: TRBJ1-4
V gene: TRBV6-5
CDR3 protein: ASSPRSTNEKLF

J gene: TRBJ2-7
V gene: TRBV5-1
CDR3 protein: ASSSTSGASSYEQY

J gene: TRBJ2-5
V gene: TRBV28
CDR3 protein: ASSEGLLAETQY

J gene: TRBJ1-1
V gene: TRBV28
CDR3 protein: ASNLAGENTEAF

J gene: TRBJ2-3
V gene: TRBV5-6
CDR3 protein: ASSPRLANADTQY

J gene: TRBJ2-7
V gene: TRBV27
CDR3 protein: ASRLAGGSSYEQY

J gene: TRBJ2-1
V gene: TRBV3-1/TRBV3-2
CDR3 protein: ASSLSPGTSTYNEQF

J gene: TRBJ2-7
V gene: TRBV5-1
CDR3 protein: ASSPTGVSHEQY

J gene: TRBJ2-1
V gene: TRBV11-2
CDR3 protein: ASSFSTVRSYNEQF

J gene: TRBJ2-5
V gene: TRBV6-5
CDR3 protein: ASSYSRDRGQETQY

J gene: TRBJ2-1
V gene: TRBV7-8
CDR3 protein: ASSAKLAPLYNEQF

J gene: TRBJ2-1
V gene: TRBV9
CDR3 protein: ASSVRGAGNEQF

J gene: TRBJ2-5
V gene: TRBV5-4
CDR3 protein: ASSLWGSQETQY

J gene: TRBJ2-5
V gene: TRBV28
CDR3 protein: ASSLFGGETQY

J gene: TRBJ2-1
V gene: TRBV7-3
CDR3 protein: ASAFSGGYYNEQF

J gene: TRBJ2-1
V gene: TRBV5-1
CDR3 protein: ASSRTSGSYEQF

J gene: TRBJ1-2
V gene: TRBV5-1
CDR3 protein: ASSLQGAREGYT

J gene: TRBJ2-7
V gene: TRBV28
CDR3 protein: ASTITDRLYEQY

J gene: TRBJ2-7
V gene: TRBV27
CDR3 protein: ASSLQGHTYEQY

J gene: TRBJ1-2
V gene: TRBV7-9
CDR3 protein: ASSLGTRTGGYT

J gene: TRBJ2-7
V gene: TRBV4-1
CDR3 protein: ASSQEWGRGSEQY